One sample yielded the 21 T cell receptor beta chains listed below, sequenced in a study of T cells after yellow fever vaccination. Via MiXCR, TCRdb re-called the 5' RACE reads, giving one row per CDR3 protein. The sample records 450,000 to 550,000 distinct CDR3 sequences, 15% to 20% being singletons. The sample in question was PBMCs, obtained 15 days after the yellow fever booster vaccination. Receptor source: a man aged 25 to 40 who received the YFV17D yellow fever vaccine.

This clonotype was counted between two and nine times. At one end, the junction sequence differs from germline, possibly due to a read error. The rearrangement joins TRBV7-2 to TRBJ2-3; D uncertain. CDR1 and CDR2 (germline): SGHTA, FQGNSA. The length of the CDR3 is 15 residues. CDR3 sequence: CASSLGPTRTDTQYF. The CDR3 DNA reads TGTGCCAGCAGCTTAGGGCCGACCCGCACCGATACGCAGTATTTT.

This clonotype came up a few times. The chain is built from TRBV3-1 and TRBJ2-3; D remains unclear. The CDR3 is 12 residues long. The V and J ends lost 6 bases and 2 bases respectively, with 6 bases between them. The germline gives CDR1 LGHDT, CDR2 YNNKEL (reference sequence). The CDR3 spells CASRDNTDTQYF. DNA for the CDR3: TGTGCCAGCAGGGATAACACAGATACGCAGTATTTT.

This clonotype occurred a few times. The chain employs TRBV15 and TRBJ2-1, with 7 bases matching TRBD2. The germline gives CDR1 LNHNV, CDR2 YYDKDF (reference sequence). The CDR3 covers 15 residues. The V segment lost 2 bases and the J segment 7 bases; nucleotides outside the gene matches: 8. CDR3 nucleotides: TGTGCCACCAGCAGATGGGCCGGGGGGAGAAATGAGCAGTTCTTC. It codes for CATSRWAGGRNEQFF. Together with reference TRBV15 and TRBJ2-1, the CDR3 gives the full variable domain: DAMVIQNPRYQVTQFGKPVTLSCSQTLNHNVMYWYQQKSSQAPKLLFHYYDKDFNNEADTPDNFQSRRPNTSFCFLDIRSPGLGDTAMYLCATSRWAGGRNEQFFGPGTRLTVL.

The chain uses TRBV6-6 and TRBJ1-1; D is uncertain. Trimming removed 6 bases from V and 2 bases from J, with 10 bases in between. The germline V gene encodes CDR1 MNHNY and CDR2 SVGAGI (reference sequence). CDR3 length: 13 amino acids. CDR3 sequence (DNA): TGTGCCAGCAGCCAGAGGCACAACACTGAAGCTTTCTTT. Its protein is CASSQRHNTEAFF.

The rearrangement links TRBV12-3 or TRBV12-4 to TRBJ2-3; D not resolved. V lost 4 bases to trimming and J lost 9 bases, with 14 bases between them. The CDR3 spans 13 residues. The CDR3 nucleotides read TGTGCCAGCAGTTCCGCACCTCCGCCAACGCAGTATTTT. The encoded protein is CASSSAPPPTQYF.

The CDR3 spells CASRPWGGETQYF. CDR3 coding DNA: TGTGCCAGCAGACCCTGGGGGGGAGAGACCCAGTACTTC. The chain carries TRBV7-2 and TRBJ2-5; 7 bases fit TRBD2. CDR3 length equals 13 residues. Losses at the gene ends were 6 bases for V and 4 bases for J; bases not matched to a gene: 5. Germline CDR1 SGHTA, CDR2 FQGNSA.

J is TRBJ2-1 and V is TRBV6-5, with 8 nucleotides matching TRBD2. CDR1 is MNHEY, CDR2 SVGAGI, per germline. The J segment lost 6 bases and the V segment lost 4 bases, leaving 14 bases of the junction unmatched. CDR3 length: 17 amino acids. This CDR3 reads CASSSFSITSGVNEQFF. The CDR3 nucleotides are TGTGCCAGCAGTTCCTTTTCTATCACTAGCGGTGTCAATGAGCAGTTCTTC.

CDR3 region: CASKIPVGAAVSLFF. The CDR3 DNA follows: TGTGCCAGCAAAATTCCTGTGGGGGCCGCAGTATCACTGTTTTTT. This sequence joins TRBV5-8 and TRBJ1-4; the D gene is possibly TRBD1 (6 bases). The CDR3 sequence is 15 residues long. V was clipped by 6 bases and J by 13 bases, with 25 bases between them. The V gene's germline CDR1 is SGHTS and CDR2 YDEGEE.

The chain carries TRBV12-3 or TRBV12-4 and TRBJ1-3; D possibly corresponds to TRBD1 (5 bases). Trimming took 5 bases from V and 8 from J, leaving 13 bases between them. This CDR3 region has 13 residues. The CDR3 DNA reads as TGTGCCAGCAGTCTTCTGGGGGTTGACACCATATATTTT. Translated: CASSLLGVDTIYF.

The genes are TRBV20-1 and TRBJ2-1; D call uncertain. CDR1 and CDR2 (germline): DFQATT, SNEGSKA (reference sequence). CDR3 length: 15 amino acids. V was shortened by 1 base and J by 0 bases, with 10 bases between the two germline ends. The CDR3 protein is CSARGAESSYNEQFF. The CDR3 DNA reads TGCAGTGCTAGAGGGGCAGAGAGCTCCTACAATGAGCAGTTCTTC.

The CDR3 DNA reads as TGTGCCAGCAGCGACAGGGGGGACACCGGGGAGCTGTTTTTT. It specifies CASSDRGDTGELFF. The genes are TRBV7-9 and TRBJ2-2; 9 nucleotides agree with TRBD1. The CDR3 has 14 residues. J gave up 3 bases and V 5 bases, and 1 base lay outside the gene matches. Germline assignment: CDR1 SEHNR and CDR2 FQNEAQ (reference sequence).

The gene calls are TRBV20-1 and TRBJ2-7; D assignment may be TRBD1 or TRBD2 (5 bases each). With 4 bases removed from V and 4 bases from J, the gap between germline ends came to 20 bases. From germline, CDR1 is DFQATT and CDR2 SNEGSKA (reference sequence). The CDR3 is made up of 15 amino acids. The chain's CDR3 is CSAKGTPLGEYEQYF. DNA for the CDR3: TGCAGTGCTAAGGGGACGCCCTTGGGAGAGTACGAGCAGTACTTC.

The chain recombines TRBV20-1 with TRBJ2-1, with TRBD2 matching 10 bases. V lost 3 bases, J lost 6 bases, and 8 bases stayed unmatched. The CDR3 length is 15 residues. Germline V gene lookup returns CDR1 DFQATT and CDR2 SNEGSKA (reference sequence). DNA of the CDR3: TGCAGTGCTAGTTCTCTAGCGGGAGTGGGCAATGAGCAGTTCTTC. This gives the protein CSASSLAGVGNEQFF.

The sample holds a few counts of this clonotype. The chain is built from TRBV12-3 or TRBV12-4 and TRBJ2-5; possibly TRBD1 for D (5 bases). V was trimmed by 6 bases and J by 1 base, leaving 9 bases between them. This CDR3 comprises 13 residues. The CDR3, as DNA: TGTGCCAGCAGGGACACAGTCCAAGAGACCCAGTACTTC. Residues: CASRDTVQETQYF.

CDR3 sequence reads: CSATNPTRGFADTQYF. CDR3 DNA: TGCAGTGCTACCAATCCGACTAGGGGGTTCGCAGATACGCAGTATTTT. The chain uses TRBV20-1 and TRBJ2-3; D could derive from TRBD1 or TRBD2 (6 bases each). Per the germline V gene, CDR1 is DFQATT and CDR2 is SNEGSKA (reference sequence). The CDR3 loop spans 16 amino acids. The V and J ends lost 4 bases and 4 bases respectively, with 21 bases between them.

The chain couples TRBV12-3 or TRBV12-4 to TRBJ2-1; no firm D call. The CDR3 runs to 14 residues. The V end was cut by 6 bases, the J end by 8 bases, with 17 bases between. The CDR3: CASSHRTYLDEQFF. The CDR3 nucleotides are TGTGCCAGCAGCCACAGAACCTACTTGGATGAGCAGTTCTTC.

The chain joins TRBV7-2 to TRBJ2-3, with a tentative D call TRBD2 (6 bases). Germline V gene lookup returns CDR1 SGHTA and CDR2 FQGNSA. The CDR3 has 15 amino acids. The V gene lost 8 bases and the J gene lost 2 bases, with 17 bases spanning the gap. The CDR3 region is CASSTGSGYTDTQYF. CDR3 coding DNA: TGTGCCAGCTCCACCGGGAGCGGCTACACAGATACGCAGTATTTT.

The chain is built from TRBV11-2 and TRBJ2-1; D uncertain. The CDR3 runs to 14 residues. CDR1 and CDR2 (germline): SGHAT, FQNNGV. V was pared by 1 base and J by 7 bases, with 11 bases between. CDR3: CASSLGTGLNEQFF. CDR3 bases: TGTGCCAGCAGCTTAGGTACGGGTCTGAATGAGCAGTTCTTC.

There are a few counts of this clonotype. The J gene is TRBJ2-5, the V gene TRBV9; TRBD1 agrees at 9 bases. This CDR3 region has 17 residues. V dropped 2 bases and J dropped 5; count of bases not matched to a gene: 13. Germline V gene data show CDR1 as SGDLS and CDR2 as YYNGEE. This CDR3 is CASSVDPGTGLRETQYF. The CDR3 DNA reads as TGTGCCAGCAGCGTCGATCCCGGGACAGGGCTGAGGGAGACCCAGTACTTC.

This clonotype has just a few counts. The chain uses TRBV5-6 and TRBJ2-1; D ambiguous. V gave up 1 base and J gave up 7 bases, with 9 bases separating them. Germline V gene data show CDR1 as SGHDT and CDR2 as YYEEEE. This CDR3 region has 13 residues. In nucleotides, the CDR3 is TGTGCCAGCAGCTTGCGAGAGCTAAATGAGCAGTTCTTC. Protein product: CASSLRELNEQFF.

This clonotype was seen more than once but under ten times. The J gene is TRBJ2-7, the V gene TRBV5-4, with 8 nucleotides matching TRBD1. Germline trimming cut 4 bases from V and 7 bases from J; bases unmatched to any gene: 7. The CDR3 contains 13 residues. Germline V gene sequence: CDR1 SGHNT, CDR2 YYREEE (reference sequence). CDR3 region: CASSHDRGEEQYF. DNA of the CDR3: TGTGCCAGCAGCCACGACAGGGGTGAGGAGCAGTACTTC.